This TCR beta chain was profiled in a study of CD4 T cells in relation to SARS-CoV-2 and coronaviruses. About the study: The negative reference was HIV-1 Nef peptide pool or peptide-free culture.

The study, taken as a whole, reports: Monoreactive clones expanded significantly more to SARS-CoV-2 than crossreactive clones did.

Some clones are missing from TCRdb's copy, which holds only in-frame ones; the method was immunoSEQ multiplex PCR. The repertoire holds around 11,000 clones, with roughly 70% as singletons. CD4+ T cells from unexposed donors were obtained before the COVID-19 pandemic (2011-2018). The cells were cultured for 9 to 11 days before CD4+ T cells were isolated. Per the germline V gene, CDR1 is DFQATT and CDR2 is SNEGSKA (reference sequence). The CDR3 loop spans 14 amino acids. Trimming took 3 bases from V and 1 from J, leaving 12 bases between them. This clone turned up a few times. The antigen is not known. The rearrangement joins TRBV20-1 to TRBJ1-1; D perhaps matches TRBD1 (5 bases). Sequencing input: CD4+ T cells from PBMCs, cultured in vitro. The receptor comes from a human donor in good health. The CDR3 protein is CSASGAGQNTEAFF. The CDR3, as DNA: TGCAGTGCTAGTGGTGCCGGACAGAACACTGAAGCTTTCTTT.